The source of this T cell receptor beta chain is a study of T-cell memory formation after mild COVID-19. At the level of the study: Largely donor-specific TCR clusters were found. General study results and limits: Some clones that responded turned up in pre-infection memory, which suggests that cross-reactive memory joined in. CD4+ clones that contracted lay mainly in CM and EM; CD8+ ones lay in EMRA.

CDR3 length equals 16 residues. Germline V gene data show CDR1 as MGHRA and CDR2 as YSYEKL. V shed 3 bases, J shed 3 bases, and the junction held 8 bases outside the gene matches. As to this clonotype: Antigen: not known.

TCRdb re-analysed the 5' RACE reads in MiXCR, keeping a single row per CDR3 protein. The sample lists 15,000 to 20,000 distinct CDR3 sequences, approximately 23% occurring once. The clonotype comes from a man aged 18 to 30 who had mild COVID-19 (a few samples of this study predate the infection). Cell type and time point are not known. The chain recombines TRBV4-1 with TRBJ1-5, with 7 bases matching TRBD1. Material for sequencing was PBMCs or a T cell subset sorted from them (not recorded which). The CDR3 spells CASSHVQGGPNQPQHF. The CDR3 DNA reads as TGCGCCAGCAGCCATGTACAAGGGGGCCCCAATCAGCCCCAGCATTTT.